The 22 T cell receptor beta chains presented below share a single source sample, sequenced in a study of blood T cells in healthy people across ages. Primed by a sample-barcoded 5' primer and a J-beta primer mix, a second PCR proceeded for 7 to 11 cycles. Each CDR3 protein is one row after TCRdb ran MiXCR on the 5' RACE reads. The data contain more than 750,000 distinct CDR3 sequences, about 27% of them singletons. These same records also appear under a second study, on T cells of mothers and their children.

The sample taken for sequencing was blood. These receptors were collected from a woman in her forties in good health.

Worth noting for this clonotype: This clone may be a read error of a much larger clone one base away. CDR3 protein: CANRLGGNQETQYF. In DNA form, the CDR3 reads TGTGCCAACAGATTAGGTGGCAACCAAGAGACCCAGTACTTC. This rearrangement joins TRBV12-3 or TRBV12-4 to TRBJ2-5; D gene uncertain. The length of the CDR3 is 14 residues. V dropped 10 bases and J dropped 0 bases, with 15 bases sitting between them.

This clonotype came up a few times. The chain employs TRBV7-2 and TRBJ2-7; tentative D call: TRBD2 (6 bases). Germline values: CDR1 SGHTA, CDR2 FQGNSA. V was pared by 4 bases and J by 2 bases, with 27 bases between. CDR3 length: 19 amino acids. The CDR3 is CASSSGGVFPGLNPYEQYF. CDR3 bases: TGTGCCAGCAGCTCGGGCGGGGTCTTCCCGGGCCTAAACCCCTACGAGCAGTACTTC.

This clonotype was seen more than once but under ten times. This chain links TRBV9 with TRBJ1-1; no clear D. CDR3 size: 15 residues. Germline values: CDR1 SGDLS, CDR2 YYNGEE. V was shortened by 3 bases and J by 6 bases, with 18 bases between the two germline ends. CDR3 nucleotide sequence: TGTGCCAGCAGCGCAGGACTCACGGACGCTTCTGAAGCTTTCTTT. It codes for CASSAGLTDASEAFF.

The rearrangement links TRBV5-1 to TRBJ2-7, with TRBD2 matching 12 bases. Trimming took 5 bases from V and 2 from J; bases not matched to a gene: 5. CDR3 size: 15 residues. In germline, CDR1 is SGHRS, CDR2 YFSETQ. CDR3 DNA sequence: TGCGCCAGCAGGAAATCTAGCGGGGGGGCCTACGAGCAGTACTTC. It yields the protein CASRKSSGGAYEQYF.

On this clonotype itself: This likely comes from a read error, as the CDR3 has no conserved phenylalanine or tryptophan at its end. This chain uses TRBV5-1 with TRBJ1-2; D possibly corresponds to TRBD1 (5 bases). Trimming cost V 3 bases and J 2 bases, with 11 bases left between them. Germline CDR1 and CDR2: SGHRS and YFSETQ. The CDR3 is 14 amino acids. The CDR3, as DNA: TGCGCCAGCAGCTGGGGGTCCGGGAACTATGGCTACACCTAC. This encodes CASSWGSGNYGYTY.

This clonotype has more than one count but fewer than ten. The chain uses TRBV7-9 and TRBJ1-2, with D possibly being TRBD1 (6 bases). In germline, CDR1 is SEHNR, CDR2 FQNEAQ (reference sequence). The CDR3 totals 12 residues. Trimming took off 11 bases at V and 4 bases at J, with 14 bases between the two ends. The CDR3: CAARGGTYGYTF. In nucleotides, the CDR3 is TGTGCCGCTAGGGGGGGGACCTATGGCTACACCTTC. The complete variable domain, with remaining parts taken from reference TRBV7-9 and TRBJ1-2, reads DTGVSQNPRHKITKRGQNVTFRCDPISEHNRLYWYRQTLGQGPEFLTYFQNEAQLEKSRLLSDRFSAERPKGSFSTLEIQRTEQGDSAMYLCAARGGTYGYTFGSGTRLTVV.

This clonotype was observed a handful of times. This rearrangement joins TRBV6-1 to TRBJ1-2; a possible D gene is TRBD1 (5 bases). With 8 bases removed from V and 0 bases from J, the gap between germline ends came to 16 bases. The CDR3 spans 15 residues. Germline V lookup: CDR1 MNHNS, CDR2 SASEGT. The CDR3 spells CASFDRSTSNYGYTF. For the CDR3, the DNA is TGTGCCAGCTTTGACAGATCAACCTCTAACTATGGCTACACCTTC.

The CDR3, as DNA: TGTGCCAGCAGCCTAGAGGGACACGCTTCCTACAACGAGCAGTACTTC. This sequence encodes CASSLEGHASYNEQYF. J is TRBJ2-1 and V is TRBV7-3; D may be TRBD1 (6 bases). The DNA end is a closer match to TRBJ2-7, so the J assignment may be wrong. This CDR3 has 16 residues. Germline V lookup: CDR1 SGHTA, CDR2 FQGTGA.

This clonotype was recorded at least ten times. This chain links TRBV20-1 with TRBJ2-1; D possibly uses TRBD1 or TRBD2 (5 bases each). The CDR3 covers 14 residues. The V end was cut by 4 bases, the J end by 0 bases, with 10 bases between. The V gene's germline CDR1 is DFQATT and CDR2 SNEGSKA (reference sequence). The CDR3 DNA is TGCAGTGCTATATCAGGGAGCTCCTACAATGAGCAGTTCTTC. Its protein is CSAISGSSYNEQFF.

For this clonotype: This could be a read error, since a much larger clone is one nucleotide away. The chain recombines TRBV27 with TRBJ1-6, with TRBD1 matching 7 bases. Germline lookup yields CDR1 MNHEY and CDR2 SMNVEV (reference sequence). The CDR3 covers 14 residues. V shed 11 bases and J 10 bases; nucleotides not matched to a gene: 14. Written as DNA, the CDR3 is TGTGCCGGCACATACACGACAGGGTACTCACCCCTCCACTTT. Protein: CAGTYTTGYSPLHF.

This clonotype was seen only a few times. The chain links TRBV18 to TRBJ1-1; D ambiguous. Germline V lookup: CDR1 KGHSH, CDR2 LQKENI. V dropped 0 bases and J dropped 4 bases, with 12 bases sitting between them. This CDR3 is 15 amino acids long. For the CDR3, the DNA is TGTGCCAGCTCACCACCGATGGGCGCCGGCACTGAAGCTTTCTTT. Protein: CASSPPMGAGTEAFF. The full variable domain, with the rest looked up from reference TRBV18 and TRBJ1-1, is NAGVMQNPRHLVRRRGQEARLRCSPMKGHSHVYWYRQLPEEGLKFMVYLQKENIIDESGMPKERFSAEFPKEGPSILRIQQVVRGDSAAYFCASSPPMGAGTEAFFGQGTRLTVV.

This clonotype was seen a handful of times. The rearrangement links TRBV15 to TRBJ2-7; D remains ambiguous. CDR3 size: 14 residues. CDR1 and CDR2 from the germline V gene are LNHNV and YYDKDF (reference sequence). The V end lost 0 bases, the J end lost 10 bases, and 16 bases lay between the germline ends. This CDR3 is CATSRDRNPSRQYF. In DNA form, the CDR3 reads TGTGCCACCAGCAGAGATAGAAATCCCTCTCGCCAGTACTTC.

This chain uses TRBV20-1 with TRBJ1-5, with 7 bases matching TRBD1. With V trimmed by 2 bases and J by 2 bases, 12 bases remained unmatched. Per germline, CDR1 DFQATT and CDR2 SNEGSKA (reference sequence). CDR3 length: 17 amino acids. CDR3 nucleotides: TGCAGTGCTAGACCGACAGGGAGTGGTAGTCGCAATCAGCCCCAGCATTTT. It yields the protein CSARPTGSGSRNQPQHF.

This chain connects TRBV5-1 to TRBJ2-3; D remains unclear. Germline V gene sequence: CDR1 SGHRS, CDR2 YFSETQ. The V gene lost 0 bases and the J gene lost 7 bases, with 12 bases spanning the gap. This CDR3 region has 14 residues. The CDR3 spells CASSLGTDAYTQYF. The CDR3 nucleotides are TGCGCCAGCAGCTTGGGAACAGACGCATATACGCAGTATTTT.

At least ten counts were recorded for this clonotype. V gene TRBV3-1 combines with J gene TRBJ2-7; D call uncertain. The CDR3 is made up of 15 amino acids. V shed 0 bases and J shed 6 bases, with 15 bases lying between them. Germline loops: CDR1 LGHDT, CDR2 YNNKEL (reference sequence). CDR3 sequence (DNA): TGTGCCAGCAGCCAAGATGGGTGGAACAGTCCCGAGCAGTACTTC. It is translated as CASSQDGWNSPEQYF.

This clonotype was picked up a small number of times. At one of its ends the junction is not consistent with the germline gene, which may arise from a read error. The V call is TRBV25-1, the J call TRBJ2-6; 10 bases agree with TRBD1. This CDR3 spans 17 amino acids. Germline values: CDR1 MGHDK, CDR2 SYGVNS. DNA for the CDR3: TGTGCCAGCACCAGGGGACAGGGGAGTAGTGGGGCCAACGTCCGGACTTTC. This gives the protein CASTRGQGSSGANVRTF.

The rearrangement links TRBV20-1 to TRBJ1-2, with unresolved D. Germline CDR1 reads DFQATT; CDR2 reads SNEGSKA (reference sequence). This CDR3 has 11 amino acids. V lost 6 bases and J lost 5, with 10 bases in between. The CDR3 here is CSALGFYGYTF. The CDR3 region has the DNA TGCAGTGCCCTTGGGTTTTATGGCTACACCTTC.

This clonotype has just a few counts. The rearrangement links TRBV7-9 to TRBJ2-7; the match to TRBD1 covers 8 bases. Losses at the gene ends were 5 bases for V and 0 bases for J; bases not matched to a gene: 6. The CDR3 has 15 amino acids. CDR1 SEHNR and CDR2 FQNEAQ come from the germline V gene (reference sequence). Here the CDR3 DNA reads TGTGCCAGCAGCCATCCCGGGACAGGCTCCTACGAGCAGTACTTC. Protein: CASSHPGTGSYEQYF.

At least ten counts were recorded for this clonotype. V gene TRBV5-5 combines with J gene TRBJ2-1; D is perhaps TRBD2 (6 bases). This CDR3 has 13 amino acids. Trimming removed 5 bases from V and 3 bases from J, with 9 bases in between. Per germline, CDR1 SGHKS and CDR2 YYEKEE (reference sequence). The CDR3 spells CASSPGGYNEQFF. The CDR3 nucleotides are TGTGCCAGCAGTCCCGGGGGCTACAATGAGCAGTTCTTC.

The rearrangement joins TRBV12-3 or TRBV12-4 to TRBJ2-2; either TRBD1 or TRBD2 may supply D (6 bases each). CDR3 length equals 15 residues. V lost 10 bases and J 5 bases, leaving 20 bases between the germline ends. The DNA for the CDR3 is TGTGCCACCGGGGGAAGGGGGGCTTGGACCGGGGAGCTGTTTTTT. Residues: CATGGRGAWTGELFF.

This chain connects TRBV12-3 or TRBV12-4 to TRBJ2-7; 7 bases line up with TRBD1. The J segment lost 3 bases and the V segment lost 2 bases, leaving 4 bases of the junction unmatched. This CDR3 has 14 residues. CDR3 loop: CASSLTGVFYEQYF. The CDR3 DNA reads TGTGCCAGCAGTTTAACAGGGGTTTTCTACGAGCAGTACTTC.

This clonotype was detected ten times or more. The chain joins TRBV27 to TRBJ2-1; 7 nucleotides line up with TRBD2. The CDR3 spans 14 residues. Per the germline V gene, CDR1 is MNHEY and CDR2 is SMNVEV (reference sequence). The J segment lost 3 bases and the V segment lost 7 bases, leaving 6 bases of the junction unmatched. CDR3 DNA: TGTGCCAGCACGGGAGGTACAGACTACAATGAGCAGTTCTTC. This codes for CASTGGTDYNEQFF.